The sample holds many counts of the clone carrying this T cell receptor beta chain. The sample belongs to a study of regulatory T cells in long-lasting Graves disease. Across the study: Newly diagnosed Graves' patients had taken antithyroid drugs under 3 months.

Time point in this sample: newly diagnosed GD, antithyroid drugs for less than 3 months. Construction of the TCR library relied on RNA isolated from PBMCs. To make TCR beta libraries, researchers used iRepertoire HTBI primers and Arm-PCR of CDR3 regions. TCRdb independently ran MiXCR on the multiplex PCR reads; one entry per CDR3 protein. The sample comprises about 200,000 distinct CDR3 sequences, around 16% of which are singletons, and roughly a fifth rests with the top ten. In germline, CDR1 is LNHNV, CDR2 YYDKDF (reference sequence). This CDR3 is built from 14 residues. V was trimmed by 0 bases and J by 4 bases, leaving 8 bases between them.

Specimen: peripheral blood mononuclear cells (PBMCs), collected at new diagnosis, from a patient treated with antithyroid drugs. The rearrangement links TRBV15 to TRBJ2-3, with no clear D. The sequence was obtained from a female donor with Graves disease. The CDR3 DNA reads as TGTGCCACCAGCAGAGATCAGCTTCCAGATACGCAGTATTTT. It encodes CATSRDQLPDTQYF.